The clone carrying this T cell receptor (beta chain) was detected once. Its antigen is not identified. The record originates from a study of T cell responses to AZD1222 COVID-19 vaccine. This CDR3 is 13 amino acids long. Trimming left V 6 bases short and J 4 bases short, with 12 bases between. Study results and limitations: Most donors were white British and more were female, and clonal diversity was possibly underestimated. Unmutated variant regions are reportedly the target of nearly half of TCRs that are spike-specific. Of the AZD1222 recipients, only five or six were seropositive at baseline.

Here immunoSEQ multiplex PCR was the method, and the copy in TCRdb shows in-frame clones only, minus some. The sample lists roughly 92,000 clones, 85% to 90% occurring once. Second-dose intervals near 4 or 12 weeks were combined. The starting material was peripheral blood, obtained 28 days after the second AZD1222 dose. The chain is built from TRBV12-3 or TRBV12-4 and TRBJ1-2; no clear D. This clonotype was obtained from an adult who received the AZD1222 COVID-19 vaccine. Written as DNA, the CDR3 is TGTGCCAGCAGGTCGGTCGGGCCCTATGGCTACACCTTC. Amino acids: CASRSVGPYGYTF.